The next 20 T cell receptor beta chains were all read from a single sample in a study of memory CD4+ T cells and cytomegalovirus serostatus (dated by TCRdb to between 2017 and 2020). Preparation of the library involved the immunoSEQ multiplex PCR assay. The table comes from immuneACCESS by way of TCRdb, which keeps in-frame sequences with V and J called. Part of the clones is missing from these tables; in studies checked, under half for an unresolved V gene and the rest for unknown reasons. The sample includes 55,000 to 65,000 clones, with around 80% observed a single time. The ten largest clones take up around 1% of the sample. A FACSAria II was used to sort memory CD4+ T cells, defined as single viable CD3+CD4+CD8-CD45RO+ cells. Specimen: memory CD4+ T cells from blood. The receptors derive from an adult in good health and CMV-seronegative.

The chain employs TRBV6-6 and TRBJ2-2, with 8 bases identical to TRBD2. With 5 bases clipped from V and 7 bases from J, the junction kept 0 bases outside the gene matches. From germline, CDR1 is MNHNY and CDR2 SVGAGI (reference sequence). The CDR3 has 12 amino acids. The DNA for the CDR3 is TGTGCCAGCAGTCTAGCGGGCGGGGAGCTGTTTTTT. Its translation: CASSLAGGELFF.

The gene calls are TRBV7-3 and TRBJ1-1; D is unresolved. Per germline, CDR1 SGHTA and CDR2 FQGTGA. The V end lost 5 bases, the J end lost 3 bases, and 10 bases lay between the germline ends. The length of the CDR3 is 13 residues. The CDR3 nucleotides are TGTGCCAGCAGCGATCAAGCCTACACTGAAGCTTTCTTT. Encoded protein: CASSDQAYTEAFF.

The rearrangement joins TRBV7-8 to TRBJ1-1, with 7 bases aligning to TRBD1. The length of the CDR3 is 14 residues. Germline V gene sequence: CDR1 SGHVS, CDR2 FQNEAQ. V was clipped by 5 bases and J by 3 bases; unmatched bases: 6. CDR3 nucleotides: TGTGCCAGCAGCCGCCCGACAGGGTACACTGAAGCTTTCTTT. Its protein product is CASSRPTGYTEAFF.

The chain carries TRBV29-1 and TRBJ2-1; D unclear. The CDR3 has 11 residues. Deletions cut 4 bases from V and 3 bases from J, with 4 bases between. CDR1 SQVTM and CDR2 ANQGSEA come from the germline V gene. The CDR3 spells CSVGDYNEQFF. The CDR3 nucleotides read TGCAGCGTTGGGGACTACAATGAGCAGTTCTTC.

This clone has just a few counts. This chain uses TRBV6-4 with TRBJ1-1; D is uncertain. Germline CDR1 and CDR2: MRHNA and SNTAGT. Deletions cut 0 bases from V and 1 base from J, with 3 bases between. The CDR3 runs to 13 residues. The CDR3 bases are TGTGCCAGCAGTGACTCGGAGAACACTGAAGCTTTCTTT. It yields the protein CASSDSENTEAFF.

The V gene is TRBV2, the J gene TRBJ1-6; 7 bases are shared with TRBD1. The CDR3 spans 14 residues. Per the germline V gene, CDR1 is SNHLY and CDR2 is FYNNEI. Trimming took 5 bases from V and 3 from J; bases not matched to a gene: 1. CDR3 protein: CASSPGGYNSPLHF. DNA for the CDR3: TGTGCCAGCAGTCCAGGGGGCTATAATTCACCCCTCCACTTT.

The chain has TRBV6-5 and TRBJ2-7, with D tentatively TRBD2 (6 bases). V was shortened by 2 bases and J by 4 bases, with 18 bases between the two germline ends. The CDR3 spans 16 residues. Germline V gene lookup returns CDR1 MNHEY and CDR2 SVGAGI. The CDR3 sequence is CASSYGGIRRVYEQYF. In nucleotides, the CDR3 is TGTGCCAGCAGTTACGGAGGGATCCGTAGAGTGTACGAGCAGTACTTC.

The chain couples TRBV2 to TRBJ2-1; 7 positions agree with TRBD2. V trimming: 3 bases; J trimming: 4 bases; junction bases outside the gene matches: 6. Germline-derived CDR1 and CDR2 are SNHLY and FYNNEI. The CDR3 totals 15 residues. CDR3 DNA sequence: TGTGCCAGCAGTGACTGGCTAGCGGTTTACAATGAGCAGTTCTTC. This codes for CASSDWLAVYNEQFF.

This rearrangement joins TRBV25-1 to TRBJ1-2; 7 nucleotides line up with TRBD1. V trimming: 6 bases; J trimming: 1 base; junction bases outside the gene matches: 11. Germline lookup yields CDR1 MGHDK and CDR2 SYGVNS. The CDR3 is made up of 16 amino acids. CDR3 sequence (DNA): TGTGCCAGCAGCCAGAAGACAGGGAAAAATAACTATGGCTACACCTTC. Its protein product is CASSQKTGKNNYGYTF.

The gene calls are TRBV29-1 and TRBJ2-1; D is unresolved. CDR1 is SQVTM and CDR2 is ANQGSEA in the germline V gene. V lost 1 base and J lost 8, with 12 bases in between. This CDR3 spans 13 amino acids. CDR3 region: CSVEGETNHEQFF. In DNA form, the CDR3 reads TGCAGCGTTGAAGGCGAGACAAATCATGAGCAGTTCTTC.

This sequence joins TRBV10-3 and TRBJ2-7; 8 bases are shared with TRBD1. With V trimmed by 7 bases and J by 5 bases, 10 bases remained unmatched. The length of the CDR3 is 14 residues. Germline V gene lookup returns CDR1 ENHRY and CDR2 SYGVKD. The CDR3 reads CAITQGQGIHEQYF. The CDR3 DNA is TGTGCCATCACCCAAGGACAGGGTATCCACGAGCAGTACTTC.

This chain links TRBV4-1 with TRBJ1-6; unclear D gene. Deletions cut 1 base from V and 11 bases from J, with 6 bases between. The CDR3 loop spans 12 amino acids. The V gene's germline CDR1 is MGHRA and CDR2 YSYEKL. The DNA for the CDR3 is TGCGCCAGCAGCCAAGTATCGACACCCCTCCACTTT. This translates into CASSQVSTPLHF.

This clone was picked up one time. Here the CDR3 reads CSVRVAGDHEQYF. Here the CDR3 DNA reads TGCAGCGTTCGCGTAGCGGGAGACCACGAGCAGTACTTC. This chain uses TRBV29-1 with TRBJ2-7; 9 bases align to TRBD2. The CDR3 totals 13 residues. V gave up 5 bases and J gave up 5 bases; unmatched junction bases: 7. CDR1 SQVTM and CDR2 ANQGSEA come from the germline V gene.

The chain uses TRBV15 and TRBJ2-5; a possible D gene is TRBD1 (5 bases). This CDR3 is 15 amino acids long. Trimming cost V 0 bases and J 5 bases, with 13 bases left between them. The germline V gene encodes CDR1 LNHNV and CDR2 YYDKDF (reference sequence). The CDR3: CATSRDSTAKETQYF. The CDR3 DNA sequence: TGTGCCACCAGCAGAGATTCGACAGCTAAGGAGACCCAGTACTTC.

CDR3 protein: CASSGGRQGSTDTQYF. CDR3 sequence (DNA): TGTGCCAGCAGTGGGGGGCGGCAGGGGAGCACAGATACGCAGTATTTT. The chain employs TRBV6-1 and TRBJ2-3; D possibly corresponds to TRBD1 (6 bases). The CDR3 is 16 amino acids. Germline CDR1 reads MNHNS; CDR2 reads SASEGT. V gave up 4 bases and J gave up 0 bases, with 14 bases separating them.

The CDR3 bases are TGCGCCAGCAGCTTGGGAAGGGGGATTAGCACAGATACGCAGTATTTT. Its translation: CASSLGRGISTDTQYF. The V call is TRBV5-1, the J call TRBJ2-3; possibly TRBD1 for D (6 bases). This CDR3 spans 16 amino acids. Germline-derived CDR1 and CDR2 are SGHRS and YFSETQ. V lost 0 bases and J 0 bases, leaving 11 bases between the germline ends.

The chain joins TRBV6-1 to TRBJ1-1; D gene ambiguous. This CDR3 has 15 residues. Trimming pared 2 bases from V and 2 bases from J, leaving 12 bases between. Germline CDR1 MNHNS, CDR2 SASEGT. The CDR3 is CASSEPGDINTEAFF. The CDR3 DNA reads as TGTGCCAGCAGTGAACCAGGAGATATCAACACTGAAGCTTTCTTT.

The chain couples TRBV6-1 to TRBJ2-1, with a possible D match to TRBD1 (5 bases). The length of the CDR3 is 13 residues. Trimming stripped 3 bases from V and 10 bases from J, with 13 bases between. CDR1 and CDR2 from the germline V gene are MNHNS and SASEGT. The CDR3 region is CASSDSGFKEQFF. For the CDR3, the DNA is TGTGCCAGCAGTGACTCAGGGTTCAAAGAGCAGTTCTTC.

The chain combines TRBV19 with TRBJ1-4; D is possibly TRBD1 (6 bases). This CDR3 has 15 residues. Germline V gene lookup returns CDR1 LNHDA and CDR2 SQIVND (reference sequence). The ends were cut back, 5 bases at V and 0 bases at J, with 10 bases in the middle. CDR3 nucleotide sequence: TGTGCCAGTAGTGGGGGCCTTGCAACTAATGAAAAACTGTTTTTT. Protein sequence: CASSGGLATNEKLFF.

This chain connects TRBV7-2 to TRBJ2-5; perhaps TRBD1 as D (6 bases). This CDR3 has 15 residues. The germline gives CDR1 SGHTA, CDR2 FQGNSA. The V end was cut by 5 bases, the J end by 1 base, with 14 bases between. The CDR3 is CASSLNGQSQETQYF. In DNA form, the CDR3 reads TGTGCCAGCAGCCTGAACGGACAGAGCCAAGAGACCCAGTACTTC.